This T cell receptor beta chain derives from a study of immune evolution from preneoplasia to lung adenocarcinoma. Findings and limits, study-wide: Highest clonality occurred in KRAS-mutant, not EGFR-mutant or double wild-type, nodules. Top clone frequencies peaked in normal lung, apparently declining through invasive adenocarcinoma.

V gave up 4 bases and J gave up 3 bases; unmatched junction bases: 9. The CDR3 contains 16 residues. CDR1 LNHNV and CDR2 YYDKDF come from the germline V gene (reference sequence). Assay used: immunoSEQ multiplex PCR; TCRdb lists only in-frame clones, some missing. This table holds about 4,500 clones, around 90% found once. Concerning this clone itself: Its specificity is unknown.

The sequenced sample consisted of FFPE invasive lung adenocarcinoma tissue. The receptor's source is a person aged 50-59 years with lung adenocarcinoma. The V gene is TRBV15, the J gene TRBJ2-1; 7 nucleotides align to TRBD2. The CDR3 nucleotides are TGTGCCACCAGCAACCCGCGGGAGTTCTTCTACAATGAGCAGTTCTTC. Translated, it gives CATSNPREFFYNEQFF.